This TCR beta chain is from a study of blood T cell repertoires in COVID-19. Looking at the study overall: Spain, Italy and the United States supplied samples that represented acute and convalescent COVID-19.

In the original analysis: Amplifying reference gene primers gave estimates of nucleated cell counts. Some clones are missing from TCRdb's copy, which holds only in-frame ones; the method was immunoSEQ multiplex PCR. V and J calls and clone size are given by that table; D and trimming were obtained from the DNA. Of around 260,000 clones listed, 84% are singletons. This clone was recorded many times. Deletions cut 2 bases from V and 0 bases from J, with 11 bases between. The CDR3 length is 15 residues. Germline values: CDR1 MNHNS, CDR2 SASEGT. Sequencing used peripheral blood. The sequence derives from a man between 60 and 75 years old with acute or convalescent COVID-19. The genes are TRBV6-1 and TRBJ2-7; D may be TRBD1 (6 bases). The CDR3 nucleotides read TGTGCCAGCAGTGAAAGACAGGATCCCTCCTACGAGCAGTACTTC. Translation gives CASSERQDPSYEQYF.